The clone carrying this T cell receptor beta chain was picked up a small number of times. The sample comes from a study of T-cell memory formation after mild COVID-19. TCRdb used MiXCR to reprocess the 5' RACE reads, holding one entry per CDR3 protein. The data contain roughly 600,000 distinct CDR3 sequences, 18% of them singletons. The sequence came from an adult woman who had mild COVID-19 (a few samples of this study predate the infection). Cell type and time point are not known. The sample was PBMCs or a T cell subset sorted from them (not recorded which).

The CDR3 DNA follows: TGCGCCAGCAGCTTGGCCGGAGGGTCGCAGTCTGGAAACACCATATATTTT. Translated: CASSLAGGSQSGNTIYF. This chain joins TRBV5-1 and TRBJ1-3; D gene uncertain. Germline loops: CDR1 SGHRS, CDR2 YFSETQ. The V gene lost 0 bases and the J gene lost 1 base, with 14 bases spanning the gap. The CDR3 covers 17 residues.